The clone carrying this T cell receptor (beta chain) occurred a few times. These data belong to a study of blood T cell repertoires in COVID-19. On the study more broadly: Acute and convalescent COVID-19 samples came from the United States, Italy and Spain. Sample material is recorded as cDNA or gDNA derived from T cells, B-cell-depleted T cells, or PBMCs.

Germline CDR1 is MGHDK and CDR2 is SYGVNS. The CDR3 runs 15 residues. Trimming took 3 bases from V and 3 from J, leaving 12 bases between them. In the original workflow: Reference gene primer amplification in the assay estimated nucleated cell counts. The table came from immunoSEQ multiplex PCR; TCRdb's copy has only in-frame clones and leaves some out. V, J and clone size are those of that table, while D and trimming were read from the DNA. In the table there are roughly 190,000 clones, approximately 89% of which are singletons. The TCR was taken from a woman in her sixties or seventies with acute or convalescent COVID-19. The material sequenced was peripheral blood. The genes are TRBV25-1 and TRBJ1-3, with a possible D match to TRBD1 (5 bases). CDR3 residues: CASSERDSFGNTIYF. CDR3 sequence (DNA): TGTGCCAGCAGTGAGCGAGACAGTTTTGGAAACACCATATATTTT.